This T cell receptor beta chain was identified during a study of CD4 T cells in relation to SARS-CoV-2 and coronaviruses (dated by TCRdb to the early 2020s). About the investigation overall: In the ViraFEST assay, PBMCs were cultured with antigen for about eleven days, after which TCR beta CDR3s were sequenced to identify clonal expansions specific to the antigen. Across all 12 patients in the full convalescent cohort, ages ranged from roughly 20 to 80 years, with a median of 38. The approximately 12 convalescent patients included 8 males and 4 females; two subjects were Hispanic. Using patient-derived lymphoblastoid cell lines, the shared crossreactive spike epitopes were mapped to their HLA restriction. At the level of individual TCR clonotypes, the study measured memory CD4+ T cell crossreactivity between SARS-CoV-2 spike protein and common cold coronavirus spike proteins. The Adaptive Biotechnologies TCR-sequencing kit was used to sequence samples from a few pre-COVID donors and the naive versus memory experiments, whereas other data were Illumina-based. A different TCR-beta assay, based on Illumina, was used to sequence expansion assays from other donors in the study. What the study reported, not specific to this receptor: Small numbers of patients and of tested TCRs limited the study. Crossreactive clones showed significantly weaker SARS-CoV-2-driven expansion than monoreactive clones, consistent with antigenic imprinting. Because no donor provided both pre-pandemic and post-infection samples, tracing the source of pre-existing responses was limited. Crossreactivity analysis was centred on spike protein, so crossreactivity against other viral proteins was not assessed. Sequencing naive versus memory cells indicated that the assay picks up memory recall responses, not primary responses primed during culture. Around two thirds of donors had memory CD4+ clonotypes that crossrecognized SARS-CoV-2 and at least one common cold coronavirus spike.

For this clone: What this receptor recognizes is not known. Base qualities were left out, and no much larger clone turns up one base away.

V trim: 4 bases; J trim: 4 bases; unmatched bases: 9. The germline V gene provides CDR1 ENHRY and CDR2 SYGVKD. Spanning cysteine to phenylalanine, the CDR3 consists of 15 amino acids. The entry retains the CDR3 DNA only, 45 bases that are in frame from base 1. CEF-cultured naive and memory CD4+ T cell DNA received survey-level immunoSEQ TCR-beta sequencing. For the original study's pipeline: During preprocessing, nonproductive sequences were removed, along with CDR3s that did not begin with C, did not end with F or W, or were shorter than 7 amino acids. Antigen-specific clonotypes were called with the MANAFEST web app, based on expansion relative to reference and other culture wells. A clone counted as positive if significantly expanded in 2 of 3 replicate wells versus the reference culture at FDR below 0.05. To be called positive, a clone also had to show significant expansion compared with every other tandem well and an odds ratio greater than 5. Cultured and uncultured naive and memory CD4+ repertoires were searched for previously identified spike- and CEF-reactive CDR3s. After three terminal residues were trimmed from each end, CDR3 homology was quantified as pairwise Levenshtein distance using the stringdist R package. What TCRdb holds here is the immuneACCESS table cut down to in-frame rearrangements. Part of the clones is not present; checked against another copy, under half of the missing clones reflect an unresolved V gene, and the others are unexplained. V, J and clone size derive from that table, while D and trimming were established from the DNA sequence. The sample table records about 36,000 clones; 70% to 85% of these occur just once. Roughly 3% of the sample rests with the top ten.

Naive and memory CD4+ T cells were separated from cryopreserved PBMCs by first enriching for CD4 and then performing EasySep naive CD4+ T cell enrichment. For roughly 9 days, approximately 100,000 sorted naive or memory CD4+ T cells were cultured together with CEF peptides and T cell-depleted PBMCs at a 1:1 ratio. Each peptide culture condition was generally run in triplicate replicate wells. Ficoll-Paque PLUS gradient centrifugation was used to isolate PBMCs from leukapheresis product or whole blood. PBMCs were either cryopreserved at -140 degrees C or used fresh in the expansion assay. The QIAamp Micro DNA Kit was used to extract genomic DNA from the CD4+ T cells.

Sequencing was carried out using memory CD4+ T cells from PBMCs, cultured in vitro. The cell subset or site label of this sample denotes: memory (non-naive) CD4+ T cells. This receptor was identified in an adult with COVID-19. This receptor chain uses TRBV10-3 and TRBJ2-5; the central 7 bases match TRBD1. The DNA sequence is TGTGCCATCAGTGGGAGACAGGGACCCTCAGAGACCCAGTACTTC. The resulting protein is CAISGRQGPSETQYF.